This TCR beta chain was observed in a study of cytomegalovirus exposure and HLA in healthy donors. Broader study findings: In a later analysis, specific HLA alleles were associated with under 20,000 TCR beta sequences at a 0.05 false discovery rate. In a later analysis, HLA-associated beta chains showed higher expansion and lower generation probabilities than comparable chains.

Primers: 60 Vbeta forward and 13 Jbeta reverse. The method was immunoSEQ multiplex PCR; TCRdb's version includes in-frame clones alone and lacks a portion of them. The table lists 180,000 or so clones. As to this clone: Its antigen remains unknown.

Germline V gives CDR1 SGHRS, CDR2 YFSETQ. Germline trimming cut 4 bases from V and 3 bases from J; bases unmatched to any gene: 6. CDR3 length equals 15 residues. The sequence was collected from a boy aged 10-17 years in good health and CMV-seronegative. The material sequenced was PBMCs. The chain recombines TRBV5-1 with TRBJ2-1, with 8 bases matching TRBD1. The CDR3 reads CASSHPDRDYNEQFF. DNA for the CDR3: TGCGCCAGCAGCCACCCGGACAGGGACTACAATGAGCAGTTCTTC.